These 32 T cell receptor beta chains originate from one sample sequenced in a study of cytomegalovirus exposure and HLA in healthy donors. Method: immunoSEQ multiplex PCR; TCRdb's copy keeps in-frame clones and lacks some. The sample consists of 250,000 to 300,000 clones, around 85% of them appearing once. The material sequenced was PBMCs. The receptor source for this set is a woman aged 18-29 years in good health and CMV-seronegative.

The chain couples TRBV11-3 to TRBJ1-2; 10 positions agree with TRBD1. The V gene's germline CDR1 is SGHNT and CDR2 YENEEA. CDR3 size: 16 residues. Losses at the gene ends were 8 bases for V and 4 bases for J; bases not matched to a gene: 13. CDR3 residues: CASAYPDRGLSYGYTF. CDR3 DNA sequence: TGTGCCAGCGCCTACCCCGACAGGGGGCTTAGCTATGGCTACACCTTC.

The V and J genes are TRBV5-1 and TRBJ1-3; a weak D match, TRBD1 (5 bases). Germline lookup yields CDR1 SGHRS and CDR2 YFSETQ. Trimming cost V 4 bases and J 0 bases, with 14 bases left between them. The CDR3 consists of 16 residues. This chain's CDR3 is CASSQRTHSSGNTIYF. The CDR3 bases are TGCGCCAGCAGCCAAAGGACACACAGCTCTGGAAACACCATATATTTT.

The chain employs TRBV9 and TRBJ1-4, with TRBD1 as a possible D gene (6 bases). The CDR3 contains 16 residues. Trimming took 0 bases from V and 6 from J, leaving 15 bases between them. The germline gives CDR1 SGDLS, CDR2 YYNGEE. In DNA form, the CDR3 reads TGTGCCAGCAGCGTAGCTCGGAGGACAGACCATGAAAAACTGTTTTTT. Protein product: CASSVARRTDHEKLFF.

The chain links TRBV2 to TRBJ1-5, with TRBD1 matching 8 bases. This CDR3 spans 16 amino acids. The V and J ends lost 6 bases and 1 base, in that order; junction bases with no gene match: 8. The germline V gene encodes CDR1 SNHLY and CDR2 FYNNEI. CDR3: CASSQQGDWSNQPQHF. For the CDR3, the DNA is TGTGCCAGCAGCCAACAGGGGGATTGGAGCAATCAGCCCCAGCATTTT.

The V and J genes are TRBV11-2 and TRBJ2-1; 8 bases line up with TRBD1. Germline V gene data show CDR1 as SGHAT and CDR2 as FQNNGV. V dropped 6 bases and J dropped 8; count of bases not matched to a gene: 15. CDR3 size: 16 residues. CDR3 residues: CASSFFRDRPSDEQFF. The CDR3 DNA reads TGTGCCAGCAGTTTTTTCCGGGACAGGCCAAGCGATGAGCAGTTCTTC. The variable domain in full, with the rest retrieved from reference TRBV11-2 and TRBJ2-1, is EAGVAQSPRYKIIEKRQSVAFWCNPISGHATLYWYQQILGQGPKLLIQFQNNGVVDDSQLPKDRFSAERLKGVDSTLKIQPAKLEDSAVYLCASSFFRDRPSDEQFFGPGTRLTVL.

The gene calls are TRBV5-5 and TRBJ2-6; 10 bases line up with TRBD2. Germline assignment: CDR1 SGHKS and CDR2 YYEKEE (reference sequence). This CDR3 is 16 amino acids long. The ends lost 2 bases at V and 4 bases at J; junction bases unmatched: 3. As DNA, the CDR3 is TGTGCCAGCAGCTTAAGCGGGAGGGCCGGGGCCAACGTCCTGACTTTC. Translating it yields CASSLSGRAGANVLTF.

The rearrangement links TRBV11-1 to TRBJ1-2; TRBD1 might be the D (6 bases). Germline V gene lookup returns CDR1 SGHAT and CDR2 FQDESV (reference sequence). Trimming took 4 bases from V and 2 from J, leaving 8 bases between them. The CDR3 sequence is 13 residues long. This CDR3 reads CASSSRGNYGYTF. CDR3 DNA: TGTGCCAGCAGCTCCAGGGGAAACTATGGCTACACCTTC. Full variable domain (remainder filled in from reference TRBV11-1 and TRBJ1-2): EAEVAQSPRYKITEKSQAVAFWCDPISGHATLYWYRQILGQGPELLVQFQDESVVDDSQLPKDRFSAERLKGVDSTLKIQPAELGDSAMYLCASSSRGNYGYTFGSGTRLTVV.

This clone has only a few counts. V gene TRBV19 combines with J gene TRBJ2-7, with 8 bases fitting TRBD2. The CDR3 contains 14 residues. Germline assignment: CDR1 LNHDA and CDR2 SQIVND (reference sequence). Unmatched junction bases numbered 11, after V lost 8 bases and J lost 5 bases. CDR3 sequence (DNA): TGTGCCAGTTCCACCGGGACTAGGATCAACGAGCAGTACTTC. It yields the protein CASSTGTRINEQYF.

This clone was observed once. DNA of the CDR3: TGTGCCAGCAGCGGCGGGACAGCAAATGAAGCTTTCTTT. Translation: CASSGGTANEAFF. V is TRBV9 and J is TRBJ1-1; 7 nucleotides agree with TRBD1. V dropped 3 bases and J dropped 7; count of bases not matched to a gene: 6. Germline V gene lookup returns CDR1 SGDLS and CDR2 YYNGEE. This CDR3 spans 13 amino acids.

The rearrangement joins TRBV6-5 to TRBJ1-5; 7 bases are shared with TRBD1. Germline V gene sequence: CDR1 MNHEY, CDR2 SVGAGI. CDR3 length: 15 residues. Unmatched junction bases numbered 5, after V lost 6 bases and J lost 0 bases. CDR3: CASRRGTDSNQPQHF. The CDR3 DNA follows: TGTGCCAGCAGACGCGGGACAGATAGCAATCAGCCCCAGCATTTT.

The chain recombines TRBV5-4 with TRBJ1-2; TRBD1 agrees at 7 bases. The CDR3 has 14 amino acids. Looked up from germline, CDR1 is SGHNT and CDR2 is YYREEE (reference sequence). V lost 4 bases, J lost 3 bases, and 6 bases stayed unmatched. CDR3 sequence: CASSPTGNDYGYTF. The CDR3, as DNA: TGTGCCAGCAGCCCGACAGGGAACGACTATGGCTACACCTTC.

This clone has just a few counts. V gene TRBV5-1 combines with J gene TRBJ1-5; D gene unclear. CDR3 length: 16 amino acids. CDR1 is SGHRS and CDR2 is YFSETQ in the germline V gene. The V end was cut by 0 bases, the J end by 6 bases, with 16 bases between. This CDR3 reads CASSLAPGGNSQPQHF. DNA of the CDR3: TGCGCCAGCAGCTTGGCCCCCGGAGGGAATAGTCAGCCCCAGCATTTT.

This clone came up a few times. The rearrangement uses TRBV6-5 and TRBJ1-2, with a tentative D call TRBD1 (5 bases). The V end lost 0 bases, the J end lost 6 bases, and 14 bases lay between the germline ends. CDR1 is MNHEY and CDR2 is SVGAGI in the germline V gene. This CDR3 is built from 15 residues. The CDR3 nucleotides are TGTGCCAGCAGTTACTCGAGGCAGGGCCCCAATGGCTACACCTTC. Amino acids: CASSYSRQGPNGYTF.

The chain has TRBV7-2 and TRBJ2-7, with 7 bases matching TRBD1. This CDR3 is built from 14 residues. V was pared by 3 bases and J by 3 bases, with 5 bases of the junction left unmatched. Germline V gives CDR1 SGHTA, CDR2 FQGNSA. The CDR3 sequence: CASSFGQGVYEQYF. The CDR3 DNA reads TGTGCCAGCAGCTTCGGGCAGGGGGTCTACGAGCAGTACTTC.

The J gene is TRBJ2-2, the V gene TRBV28; 9 nucleotides match TRBD1. This CDR3 has 17 amino acids. Germline V gene lookup returns CDR1 MDHEN and CDR2 SYDVKM. V was pared by 3 bases and J by 6 bases, with 11 bases of the junction left unmatched. CDR3 sequence reads: CASSFFSDRGYAGELFF. The CDR3 nucleotides are TGTGCCAGCAGTTTCTTTTCGGACAGGGGATATGCCGGGGAGCTGTTTTTT.

This sequence joins TRBV27 and TRBJ1-2; 7 bases fit TRBD1. Per germline, CDR1 MNHEY and CDR2 SMNVEV (reference sequence). CDR3 length: 17 residues. Germline trimming cut 5 bases from V and 6 bases from J; bases unmatched to any gene: 18. The CDR3 bases are TGTGCCAGCAGTACCTTAACAGGGGTAGTAAGGAGGGATGGCTACACCTTC. It is translated as CASSTLTGVVRRDGYTF.

V is TRBV7-2 and J is TRBJ2-5; the match to TRBD2 covers 8 bases. CDR1 and CDR2 (germline): SGHTA, FQGNSA. This CDR3 region has 14 residues. Losses at the gene ends were 3 bases for V and 5 bases for J; bases not matched to a gene: 5. This CDR3 reads CASSFGGGKETQYF. CDR3 sequence (DNA): TGTGCCAGCAGCTTCGGCGGGGGGAAGGAGACCCAGTACTTC.

The chain is built from TRBV6-4 and TRBJ2-7; perhaps TRBD2 as D (5 bases). The germline V and J ends were trimmed by 5 bases and 7 bases, with 12 bases remaining between them. The CDR3 consists of 12 residues. Germline CDR1 reads MRHNA; CDR2 reads SNTAGT. The CDR3 protein is CASSYPKREQYF. CDR3 in DNA: TGTGCCAGCAGTTACCCCAAGCGGGAGCAGTACTTC.

The rearrangement joins TRBV9 to TRBJ2-1; 9 bases map to TRBD2. The J segment lost 0 bases and the V segment lost 0 bases, leaving 7 bases of the junction unmatched. Germline V gives CDR1 SGDLS, CDR2 YYNGEE. This CDR3 has 18 amino acids. The DNA for the CDR3 is TGTGCCAGCAGCGTAGTAGCGGGAGTGATGAGCTCCTACAATGAGCAGTTCTTC. Translating it yields CASSVVAGVMSSYNEQFF.

The V gene is TRBV6-5, the J gene TRBJ1-2; no definite D call. The CDR3 runs to 11 residues. V lost 8 bases, J lost 3 bases, and 7 bases lay in between. The germline V gene encodes CDR1 MNHEY and CDR2 SVGAGI. The CDR3 is CASGRHYGYTF. The CDR3 DNA follows: TGTGCCAGCGGGAGGCACTATGGCTACACCTTC.

This chain uses TRBV4-1 with TRBJ2-5; maybe TRBD2 (5 bases). This CDR3 has 14 residues. Germline values: CDR1 MGHRA, CDR2 YSYEKL. Trimming stripped 3 bases from V and 1 base from J, with 9 bases between. The CDR3 reads CASSQIGGQETQYF. CDR3 coding DNA: TGCGCCAGCAGCCAGATAGGAGGCCAAGAGACCCAGTACTTC.

CDR3 in DNA: TGTGCCAGCAGCTACCGACAGGGACGGCGCGAGCAGTACTTC. This translates into CASSYRQGRREQYF. The gene calls are TRBV5-6 and TRBJ2-7; 7 bases are a match to TRBD1. CDR3 size: 14 residues. Germline trimming cut 3 bases from V and 6 bases from J; bases unmatched to any gene: 9. CDR1 is SGHDT, CDR2 YYEEEE, per germline.

This chain connects TRBV7-2 to TRBJ1-5, with no clear D. Looked up from germline, CDR1 is SGHTA and CDR2 is FQGNSA. The CDR3 covers 11 residues. V shed 5 bases and J shed 10 bases, with 9 bases lying between them. The CDR3 region has the DNA TGTGCCAGCAGCCGAGCGGGACCCCAGCATTTT. Protein: CASSRAGPQHF. The full variable domain, rest sourced from reference TRBV7-2 and TRBJ1-5, is GAGVSQSPSNKVTEKGKDVELRCDPISGHTALYWYRQSLGQGLEFLIYFQGNSAPDKSGLPSDRFSAERTGGSVSTLTIQRTQQEDSAVYLCASSRAGPQHFGDGTRLSIL.

The chain links TRBV20-1 to TRBJ1-1; D remains ambiguous. Germline CDR1 DFQATT, CDR2 SNEGSKA (reference sequence). CDR3 length: 11 residues. The ends were cut back, 7 bases at V and 1 base at J, with 7 bases in the middle. The CDR3 protein is CSGLGNTEAFF. CDR3 DNA: TGCAGTGGCCTCGGGAACACTGAAGCTTTCTTT.

The chain is built from TRBV30 and TRBJ1-2; D is unclear. CDR1 is GTSNPN, CDR2 SVGIG, per germline (reference sequence). Trimming took off 2 bases at V and 0 bases at J, with 13 bases between the two ends. The CDR3 is made up of 15 amino acids. The CDR3 is CAWSQAGDPNYGYTF. For the CDR3, the DNA is TGTGCCTGGAGTCAGGCAGGCGATCCTAACTATGGCTACACCTTC.

The V and J genes are TRBV11-3 and TRBJ2-1, with TRBD2 matching 8 bases. V trimming: 1 base; J trimming: 7 bases; junction bases outside the gene matches: 12. The CDR3 extends over 17 amino acids. CDR1 is SGHNT, CDR2 YENEEA, per germline. CDR3 region: CASSLGSGRAIKNEQFF. CDR3 coding DNA: TGTGCCAGCAGCTTAGGTTCCGGGAGGGCCATTAAAAATGAGCAGTTCTTC.

CDR3 sequence: CAMSGSGGRDTQYF. The CDR3 region has the DNA TGTGCCATGAGTGGCAGCGGGGGGCGCGATACGCAGTATTTT. This rearrangement joins TRBV30 to TRBJ2-3, with TRBD2 matching 9 bases. The CDR3 runs 14 residues. V shed 8 bases and J 6 bases; nucleotides not matched to a gene: 12. CDR1 is GTSNPN and CDR2 is SVGIG in the germline V gene (reference sequence).

The chain links TRBV7-2 to TRBJ1-2; D uncertain. The V gene lost 1 base and the J gene lost 2 bases, with 17 bases spanning the gap. Germline V gene sequence: CDR1 SGHTA, CDR2 FQGNSA. This CDR3 comprises 17 residues. CDR3 region: CASSLVGGPILNYGYTF. CDR3 in DNA: TGTGCCAGCAGCTTAGTTGGAGGCCCTATCCTCAACTATGGCTACACCTTC. The whole variable domain, remainder taken from reference TRBV7-2 and TRBJ1-2, is GAGVSQSPSNKVTEKGKDVELRCDPISGHTALYWYRQSLGQGLEFLIYFQGNSAPDKSGLPSDRFSAERTGGSVSTLTIQRTQQEDSAVYLCASSLVGGPILNYGYTFGSGTRLTVV.

V and J are TRBV9 and TRBJ2-2, with 12 bases that match TRBD1. CDR3 length: 18 amino acids. From germline, CDR1 is SGDLS and CDR2 YYNGEE. Trimming cost V 4 bases and J 7 bases; bases outside gene matches: 14. DNA of the CDR3: TGTGCCAGCAGCCCGACGCCGGGACAGGGGGCGCGGGGCGGGGAGCTGTTTTTT. It translates to CASSPTPGQGARGGELFF.

The genes are TRBV30 and TRBJ1-2; maybe TRBD1 (5 bases). Germline V gene data show CDR1 as GTSNPN and CDR2 as SVGIG (reference sequence). The CDR3 has 13 residues. V was trimmed by 4 bases and J by 0 bases, leaving 9 bases between them. CDR3 sequence: CAWNRFSNYGYTF. CDR3 DNA sequence: TGTGCCTGGAACAGGTTCTCTAACTATGGCTACACCTTC.

The chain combines TRBV25-1 with TRBJ1-1, with D possibly matching TRBD1 (5 bases). The length of the CDR3 is 13 residues. The ends were cut back, 2 bases at V and 5 bases at J, with 9 bases in the middle. The V gene's germline CDR1 is MGHDK and CDR2 SYGVNS. In nucleotides, the CDR3 is TGTGCCAGCAGTGAACCCGGGGGTACTGAAGCTTTCTTT. Translation gives CASSEPGGTEAFF.

The rearrangement uses TRBV28 and TRBJ1-6; D perhaps matches TRBD1 (6 bases). Germline CDR1 and CDR2: MDHEN and SYDVKM. Trimming removed 6 bases from V and 5 bases from J, with 8 bases in between. The CDR3 runs 13 residues. The CDR3 region has the DNA TGTGCCAGCAGGGGGGCGAATAATTCACCCCTCCACTTT. Its translation is CASRGANNSPLHF.